This is a list of T cell receptor beta chains from one sample in a study of blood T cell repertoires in COVID-19. Assay: immunoSEQ multiplex PCR; the TCRdb copy retains only in-frame clones and omits some. This table has about 140,000 clones, about 84% appearing once. Sample: PBMCs or T cells enriched from blood (not recorded which). These receptors were obtained from a woman aged 18-35 years who had been exposed to COVID-19. The CDR3 runs from the conserved cysteine through the conserved F or W. A D gene is named only where the DNA matches it firmly. Rows may omit the clone size; those that give it use once, few, many or a size class.

d_call	v_call	clone_size	j_call	cdr3_aa	cdr3_nt
.	TRBV24-1	.	TRBJ1-1	CATSDNRDVAEAFF	TGTGCCACCAGTGATAACAGGGATGTGGCTGAAGCTTTCTTT
.	TRBV30	.	TRBJ2-1	CAWTRTVTNEQFF	TGTGCCTGGACCCGGACAGTGACCAATGAGCAGTTCTTC
.	TRBV7-2	.	TRBJ1-3	CASSLRTDAGGNTIYF	TGTGCCAGCAGCTTACGGACGGATGCGGGTGGAAACACCATATATTTT
.	TRBV13	.	TRBJ1-1	CASSLENRNTEAFF	TGTGCCAGCAGCTTAGAAAACAGGAACACTGAAGCTTTCTTT
.	TRBV18	once	TRBJ1-4	CASSPEDNEKLFF	TGTGCCAGCTCACCGGAGGATAATGAAAAACTGTTTTTT
TRBD1	TRBV24-1	.	TRBJ1-5	CATSDGRMTGGIQPQHF	TGTGCCACCAGTGATGGGAGAATGACAGGGGGTATTCAGCCCCAGCATTTT
.	TRBV4-2	.	TRBJ1-5	CASSQEEGQPQHF	TGTGCCAGCAGCCAAGAGGAGGGTCAGCCCCAGCATTTT
.	TRBV28	.	TRBJ1-1	CASSLRGGTEAFF	TGTGCCAGCAGTTTACGGGGGGGCACTGAAGCTTTCTTT
TRBD2	TRBV9	.	TRBJ2-7	CASSTSGSDYEQYF	TGTGCCAGCAGCACTAGCGGGAGTGACTACGAGCAGTACTTC
TRBD1	TRBV9	.	TRBJ1-2	CASSQRTGNYGYTF	TGTGCCAGCAGCCAGCGGACAGGGAACTATGGCTACACCTTC
TRBD1	TRBV7-9	.	TRBJ1-2	CASTETGLYGYTF	TGTGCCAGCACCGAGACAGGGCTCTATGGCTACACCTTC
.	TRBV7-9	.	TRBJ1-5	CASSYPGANQPQHF	TGTGCCAGCAGCTACCCGGGAGCAAATCAGCCCCAGCATTTT
.	TRBV15	.	TRBJ1-6	CATRITGNNSPLHF	TGTGCCACCAGGATAACAGGAAATAATTCACCCCTCCACTTT
.	TRBV28	.	TRBJ2-7	CASRYSGTGNYEQYF	TGTGCCAGCAGATATAGCGGGACAGGGAACTACGAGCAGTACTTC
.	TRBV28	.	TRBJ1-5	CATFPAGVSNQPQHF	TGTGCCACCTTCCCCGCAGGGGTTAGCAATCAGCCCCAGCATTTT
TRBD2	TRBV6-2/TRBV6-3	.	TRBJ2-1	CASSYPTSGRAGEQFF	TGTGCCAGCAGTTACCCGACTAGCGGGAGGGCCGGGGAGCAGTTCTTC
.	TRBV5-6	.	TRBJ2-7	CASSLAEGSAYEQYF	TGTGCCAGCAGCTTGGCTGAGGGATCGGCCTACGAGCAGTACTTC
.	TRBV28	.	TRBJ2-1	CASSRAGGQAYNEQFF	TGTGCCAGCAGCCGGGCAGGAGGGCAAGCCTACAATGAGCAGTTCTTC
.	TRBV7-6	.	TRBJ2-5	CASRPVGGVQETQYF	TGTGCCAGCAGGCCTGTAGGGGGGGTTCAAGAGACCCAGTACTTC
TRBD2	TRBV5-1	.	TRBJ2-2	CASSLSAGGTGELFF	TGCGCCAGCAGCTTGTCGGCGGGAGGCACCGGGGAGCTGTTTTTT
.	TRBV28	.	TRBJ2-1	CASSSPGNEQFF	TGTGCCAGCAGTTCACCGGGTAATGAGCAGTTCTTC
TRBD2	TRBV28	once	TRBJ2-3	CASSFFSGRDTQYF	TGTGCCAGCAGTTTTTTTAGCGGGAGAGATACGCAGTATTTT
.	TRBV10-3	once	TRBJ1-3	CAINTPGGSGNTIYF	TGTGCCATCAATACTCCCGGGGGAAGTGGAAACACCATATATTTT
.	TRBV2	.	TRBJ2-2	CATIRELAAGELFF	TGTGCCACCATTCGGGAACTCGCGGCCGGGGAGCTGTTTTTT
TRBD1	TRBV7-3	.	TRBJ1-5	CASSDRGGGNQPQHF	TGTGCCAGCAGCGACAGGGGAGGAGGCAATCAGCCCCAGCATTTT
TRBD2	TRBV24-1	.	TRBJ2-3	CATSDPGLAGSDTQYF	TGTGCCACCAGTGACCCCGGACTAGCGGGATCAGATACGCAGTATTTT
.	TRBV30	.	TRBJ2-5	CAWSVLSETQYF	TGTGCCTGGAGTGTACTTAGCGAGACCCAGTACTTC
.	TRBV5-4	.	TRBJ2-7	CASSLSLGSGYEQYF	TGTGCCAGCAGCTTGAGTTTGGGGAGTGGGTACGAGCAGTACTTC
TRBD1	TRBV7-8	.	TRBJ1-2	CASSRVQGARYGYTF	TGTGCCAGCAGCCGTGTCCAGGGGGCGCGGTATGGCTACACCTTC
TRBD1	TRBV6-5	.	TRBJ1-1	CASNKVGQGTPEAFF	TGTGCCAGCAACAAAGTGGGACAGGGGACCCCTGAAGCTTTCTTT
TRBD1	TRBV4-1	.	TRBJ2-1	CASSQGPGQGGGHEQFF	TGCGCCAGCAGCCAAGGGCCGGGACAGGGAGGAGGACATGAGCAGTTCTTC
TRBD2	TRBV7-8	.	TRBJ2-7	CASSLVSPTSFYEQYF	TGTGCCAGCAGCTTAGTATCCCCGACTAGCTTCTACGAGCAGTACTTC
.	TRBV5-1	once	TRBJ1-1	CASTSGLFGNTEAFF	TGCGCCAGCACCTCAGGCCTCTTTGGGAACACTGAAGCTTTCTTT
.	TRBV6-2/TRBV6-3	once	TRBJ2-7	CASSPIRSSYEQYF	TGTGCCAGCAGCCCCATCCGGAGCTCCTACGAGCAGTACTTC
.	TRBV28	.	TRBJ1-1	CASSSANPPGDTEAFF	TGTGCCAGCAGTTCTGCAAACCCTCCGGGGGACACTGAAGCTTTCTTT
TRBD1	TRBV18	.	TRBJ1-3	CASSLGQAPSGNTIYF	TGTGCCAGCTCGCTTGGACAGGCTCCCTCTGGAAACACCATATATTTT
TRBD2	TRBV7-2	.	TRBJ2-1	CASSGGVAARYNEQFF	TGTGCCAGCAGCGGGGGGGTGGCGGCCCGCTACAATGAGCAGTTCTTC
.	TRBV27	.	TRBJ1-6	CASSLSTEPYNSPLHF	TGTGCCAGCAGTTTATCAACCGAGCCTTATAATTCACCCCTCCACTTT
.	TRBV9	.	TRBJ2-7	CASSGGSSYEQYF	TGTGCCAGCAGCGGGGGCAGCTCCTACGAGCAGTACTTC
TRBD2	TRBV30	.	TRBJ2-1	CAWSGLGLAGGGSYNEQFF	TGTGCCTGGAGTGGGCTGGGACTAGCGGGAGGGGGCTCCTACAATGAGCAGTTCTTC
.	TRBV6-2/TRBV6-3	.	TRBJ2-7	CASSYGRNYEQYF	TGTGCCAGCAGTTACGGGAGGAACTACGAGCAGTACTTC
.	TRBV7-9	.	TRBJ2-3	CASRDFTDTQYF	TGTGCCAGCAGGGACTTCACAGATACGCAGTATTTT
.	TRBV7-6	few	TRBJ1-4	CASSLSQTNEKLFF	TGTGCCAGCAGCTTATCACAGACTAATGAAAAACTGTTTTTT
TRBD2	TRBV5-1	.	TRBJ2-2	CASSLWTSGGANTGELFF	TGCGCCAGCAGCTTATGGACTAGCGGGGGGGCGAACACCGGGGAGCTGTTTTTT
.	TRBV7-3	.	TRBJ2-1	CASSPQGGAGYNEQFF	TGTGCCAGCAGCCCCCAGGGCGGGGCGGGATACAATGAGCAGTTCTTC
.	TRBV30	.	TRBJ2-3	CASLGERESTDAQYF	TGTGCCTCCCTCGGGGAGAGGGAAAGCACAGATGCGCAGTATTTT
.	TRBV18	.	TRBJ2-1	CASSPGLNNEQFF	TGTGCCAGCTCACCAGGGCTGAACAATGAGCAGTTCTTC
.	TRBV10-2	.	TRBJ2-1	CASRTQTRSSYNEQFF	TGCGCCAGCAGAACCCAAACTAGGAGCTCCTACAATGAGCAGTTCTTC
.	TRBV6-2/TRBV6-3	.	TRBJ1-4	CASSQNGGKYEKLFF	TGTGCCAGCAGCCAGAACGGGGGAAAGTATGAAAAACTGTTTTTT